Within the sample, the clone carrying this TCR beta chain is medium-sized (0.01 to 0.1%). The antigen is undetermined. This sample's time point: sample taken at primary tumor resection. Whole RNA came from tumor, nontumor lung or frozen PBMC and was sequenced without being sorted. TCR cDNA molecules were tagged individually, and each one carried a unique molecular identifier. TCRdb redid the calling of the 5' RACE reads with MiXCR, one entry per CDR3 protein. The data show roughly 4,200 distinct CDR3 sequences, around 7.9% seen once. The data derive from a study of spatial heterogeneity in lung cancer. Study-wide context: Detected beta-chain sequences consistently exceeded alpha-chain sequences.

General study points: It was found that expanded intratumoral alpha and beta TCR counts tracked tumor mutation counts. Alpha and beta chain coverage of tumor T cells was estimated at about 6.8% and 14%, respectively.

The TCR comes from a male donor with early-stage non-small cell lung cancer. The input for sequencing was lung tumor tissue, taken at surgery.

The CDR3 region is CSAQRATNEQYF. CDR3 DNA sequence: TGCAGTGCGCAGCGTGCTACCAACGAGCAGTACTTC. The J gene is TRBJ2-7, the V gene TRBV20-1; no definite D call. V lost 6 bases to trimming and J lost 5 bases, with 14 bases between them. This CDR3 contains 12 residues. Germline CDR1 is DFQATT and CDR2 is SNEGSKA (reference sequence).